This T cell receptor (beta chain) appears in the sequencing data of a study of T cell clonotyping in hematopoietic cell transplantation. Overall study: Cytoreduction preceded collection of pretransplant recipient samples.

Specified time point: recipient sample about 28 days before transplant, after cytoreduction. The CDR3 runs 13 residues. Germline V gene lookup returns CDR1 SQVTM and CDR2 ANQGSEA. Losses at the gene ends were 5 bases for V and 3 bases for J; bases not matched to a gene: 6. A word on this clone: What it binds is not known.

Sequencing used immunoSEQ multiplex PCR; TCRdb keeps in-frame clones, though not all of them. The sample holds approximately 80,000 clones, about 95% seen once. Overall study findings and caveats: Few recipient clonotypes overlapped donors; over 95% were de novo at given depth. Recipient TCR diversity dropped after transplant; expanded clonotypes rose from day 30 to 180. Without cell sorting, CD4 versus CD8 contributions remain unresolved.

The TCR comes from a woman in her forties or fifties with acute myeloid leukemia. Some clones in this sample may be carry-over from other donors' samples. This material consisted of peripheral blood mononuclear cells, taken before stem cell transplant. The rearrangement joins TRBV29-1 to TRBJ2-7; TRBD1 agrees at 8 bases. The CDR3 region has the DNA TGCAGCGTTAAAATAACAGGGGGCTACGAGCAGTACTTC. Translation: CSVKITGGYEQYF.